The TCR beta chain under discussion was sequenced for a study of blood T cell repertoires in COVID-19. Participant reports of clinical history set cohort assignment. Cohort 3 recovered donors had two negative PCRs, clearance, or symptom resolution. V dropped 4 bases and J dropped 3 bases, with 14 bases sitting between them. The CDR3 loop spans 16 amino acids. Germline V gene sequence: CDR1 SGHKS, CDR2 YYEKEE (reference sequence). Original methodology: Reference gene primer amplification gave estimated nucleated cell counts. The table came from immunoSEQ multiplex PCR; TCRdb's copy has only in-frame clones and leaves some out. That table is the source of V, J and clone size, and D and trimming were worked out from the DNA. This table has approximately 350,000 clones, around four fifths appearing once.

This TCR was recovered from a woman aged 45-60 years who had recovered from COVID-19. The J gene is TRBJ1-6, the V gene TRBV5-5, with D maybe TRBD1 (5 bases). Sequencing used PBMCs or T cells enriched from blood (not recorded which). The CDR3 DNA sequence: TGTGCCAGCAGCCCCGCCCAAAGGGGCTATAATTCACCCCTCCACTTT. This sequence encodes CASSPAQRGYNSPLHF.